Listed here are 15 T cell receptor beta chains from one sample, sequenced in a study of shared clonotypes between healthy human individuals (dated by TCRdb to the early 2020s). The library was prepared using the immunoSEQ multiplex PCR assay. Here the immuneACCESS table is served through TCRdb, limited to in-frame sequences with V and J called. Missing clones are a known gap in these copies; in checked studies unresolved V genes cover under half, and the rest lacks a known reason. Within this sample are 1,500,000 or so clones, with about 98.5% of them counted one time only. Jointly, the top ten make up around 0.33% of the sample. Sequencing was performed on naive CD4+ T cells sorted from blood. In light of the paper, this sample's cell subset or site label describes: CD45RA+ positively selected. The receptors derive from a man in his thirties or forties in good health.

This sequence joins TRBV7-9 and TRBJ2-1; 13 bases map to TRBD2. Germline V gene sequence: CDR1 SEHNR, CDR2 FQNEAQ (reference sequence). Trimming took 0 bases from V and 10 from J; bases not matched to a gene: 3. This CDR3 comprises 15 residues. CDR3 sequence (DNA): TGTGCCAGCAGCTTAGCCGGGACTAGCGGGAACGAGCAGTTCTTC. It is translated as CASSLAGTSGNEQFF.

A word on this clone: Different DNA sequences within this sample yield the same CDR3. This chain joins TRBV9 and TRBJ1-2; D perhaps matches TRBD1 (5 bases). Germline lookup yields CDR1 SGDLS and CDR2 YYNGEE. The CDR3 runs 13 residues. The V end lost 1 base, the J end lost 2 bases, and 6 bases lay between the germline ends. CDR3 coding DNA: TGTGCCAGCAGCGTACAGGGAAACTATGGCTACACCTTC. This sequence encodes CASSVQGNYGYTF.

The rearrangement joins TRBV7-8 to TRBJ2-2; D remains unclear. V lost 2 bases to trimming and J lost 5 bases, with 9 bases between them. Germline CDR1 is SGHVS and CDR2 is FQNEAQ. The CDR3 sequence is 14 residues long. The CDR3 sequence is CASSLLARTGELFF. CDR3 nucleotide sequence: TGTGCCAGCAGCTTACTCGCGCGAACCGGGGAGCTGTTTTTT.

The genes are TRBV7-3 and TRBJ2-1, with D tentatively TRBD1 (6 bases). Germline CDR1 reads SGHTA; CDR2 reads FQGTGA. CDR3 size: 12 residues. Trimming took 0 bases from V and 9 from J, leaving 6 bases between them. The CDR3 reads CASSLTRGEQFF. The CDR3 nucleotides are TGTGCCAGCAGCTTAACCAGGGGTGAGCAGTTCTTC.

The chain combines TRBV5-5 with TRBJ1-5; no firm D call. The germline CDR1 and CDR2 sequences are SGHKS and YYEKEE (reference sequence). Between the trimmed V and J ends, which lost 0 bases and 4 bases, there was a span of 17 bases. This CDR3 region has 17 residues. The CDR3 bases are TGTGCCAGCAGCTTGGAACCGGGTCACCCAGCAAATCAGCCCCAGCATTTT. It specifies CASSLEPGHPANQPQHF. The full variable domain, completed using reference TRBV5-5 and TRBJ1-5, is DAGVTQSPTHLIKTRGQQVTLRCSPISGHKSVSWYQQVLGQGPQFIFQYYEKEERGRGNFPDRFSARQFPNYSSELNVNALLLGDSALYLCASSLEPGHPANQPQHFGDGTRLSIL.

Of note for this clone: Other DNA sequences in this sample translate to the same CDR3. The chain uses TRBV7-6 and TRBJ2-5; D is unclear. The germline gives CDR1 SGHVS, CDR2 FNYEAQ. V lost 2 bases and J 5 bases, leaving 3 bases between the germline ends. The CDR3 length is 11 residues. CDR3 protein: CASSLTETQYF. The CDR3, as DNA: TGTGCCAGCAGCTTAACGGAGACCCAGTACTTC.

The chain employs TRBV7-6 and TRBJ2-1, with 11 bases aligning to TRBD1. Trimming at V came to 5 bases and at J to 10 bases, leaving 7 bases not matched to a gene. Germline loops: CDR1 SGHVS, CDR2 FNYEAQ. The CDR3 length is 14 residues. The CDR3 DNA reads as TGTGCCAGCAGCCAACGGACAGGGGGCAAGGAGCAGTTCTTC. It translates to CASSQRTGGKEQFF.

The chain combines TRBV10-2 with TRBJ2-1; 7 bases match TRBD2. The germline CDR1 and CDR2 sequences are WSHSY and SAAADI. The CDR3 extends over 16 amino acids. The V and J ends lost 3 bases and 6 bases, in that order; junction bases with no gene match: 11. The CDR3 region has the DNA TGCGCCAGCAGTGACCGAGCGGGGTTGAGGGGCAATGAGCAGTTCTTC. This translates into CASSDRAGLRGNEQFF.

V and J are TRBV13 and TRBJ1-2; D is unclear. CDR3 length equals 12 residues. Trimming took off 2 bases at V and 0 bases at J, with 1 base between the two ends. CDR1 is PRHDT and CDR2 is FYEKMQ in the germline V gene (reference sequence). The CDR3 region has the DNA TGTGCCAGCAGCTTATCTAACTATGGCTACACCTTC. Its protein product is CASSLSNYGYTF. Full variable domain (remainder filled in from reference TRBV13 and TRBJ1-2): AAGVIQSPRHLIKEKRETATLKCYPIPRHDTVYWYQQGPGQDPQFLISFYEKMQSDKGSIPDRFSAQQFSDYHSELNMSSLELGDSALYFCASSLSNYGYTFGSGTRLTVV.

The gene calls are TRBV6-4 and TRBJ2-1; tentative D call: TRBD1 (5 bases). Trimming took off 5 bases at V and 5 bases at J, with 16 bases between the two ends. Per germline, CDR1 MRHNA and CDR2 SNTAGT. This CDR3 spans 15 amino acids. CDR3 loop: CASSQGPLLNNEQFF. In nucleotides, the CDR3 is TGTGCCAGCAGTCAGGGTCCCCTGTTGAACAATGAGCAGTTCTTC.

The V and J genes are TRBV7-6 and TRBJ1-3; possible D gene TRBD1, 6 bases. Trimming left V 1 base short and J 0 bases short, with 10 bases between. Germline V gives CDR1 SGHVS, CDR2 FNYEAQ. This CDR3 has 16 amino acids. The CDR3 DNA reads TGTGCCAGCAGCTTAGGGACAGCTCACTCTGGAAACACCATATATTTT. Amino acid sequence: CASSLGTAHSGNTIYF.

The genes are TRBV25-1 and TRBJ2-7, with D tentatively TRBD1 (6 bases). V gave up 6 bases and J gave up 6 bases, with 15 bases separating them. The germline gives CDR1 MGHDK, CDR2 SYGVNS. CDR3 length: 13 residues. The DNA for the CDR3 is TGTGCCAGCAGCGGAACAGGGATACGCGAGCAGTACTTC. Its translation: CASSGTGIREQYF.

CDR3 amino acids: CASSDWGLAGPGEQYF. Here the CDR3 DNA reads TGTGCCAGCAGTGACTGGGGACTAGCGGGCCCAGGGGAGCAGTACTTC. The chain couples TRBV6-6 to TRBJ2-7; 12 bases match TRBD2. Trimming cost V 5 bases and J 7 bases; bases outside gene matches: 12. The CDR3 covers 16 residues. Germline loops: CDR1 MNHNY, CDR2 SVGAGI (reference sequence).

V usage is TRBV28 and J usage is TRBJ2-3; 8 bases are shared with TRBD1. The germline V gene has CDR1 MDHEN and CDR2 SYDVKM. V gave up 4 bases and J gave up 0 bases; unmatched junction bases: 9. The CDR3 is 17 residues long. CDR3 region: CASSSHTGGVSTDTQYF. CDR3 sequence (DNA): TGTGCCAGCAGTTCCCACACAGGGGGAGTGAGCACAGATACGCAGTATTTT.

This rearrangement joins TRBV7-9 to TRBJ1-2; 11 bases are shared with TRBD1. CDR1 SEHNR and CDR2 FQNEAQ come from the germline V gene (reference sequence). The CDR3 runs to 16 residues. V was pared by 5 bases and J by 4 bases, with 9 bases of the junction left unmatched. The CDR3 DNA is TGTGCCAGCAGCCCTATAGGACAGGGGGCTGGCTATGGCTACACCTTC. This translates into CASSPIGQGAGYGYTF.